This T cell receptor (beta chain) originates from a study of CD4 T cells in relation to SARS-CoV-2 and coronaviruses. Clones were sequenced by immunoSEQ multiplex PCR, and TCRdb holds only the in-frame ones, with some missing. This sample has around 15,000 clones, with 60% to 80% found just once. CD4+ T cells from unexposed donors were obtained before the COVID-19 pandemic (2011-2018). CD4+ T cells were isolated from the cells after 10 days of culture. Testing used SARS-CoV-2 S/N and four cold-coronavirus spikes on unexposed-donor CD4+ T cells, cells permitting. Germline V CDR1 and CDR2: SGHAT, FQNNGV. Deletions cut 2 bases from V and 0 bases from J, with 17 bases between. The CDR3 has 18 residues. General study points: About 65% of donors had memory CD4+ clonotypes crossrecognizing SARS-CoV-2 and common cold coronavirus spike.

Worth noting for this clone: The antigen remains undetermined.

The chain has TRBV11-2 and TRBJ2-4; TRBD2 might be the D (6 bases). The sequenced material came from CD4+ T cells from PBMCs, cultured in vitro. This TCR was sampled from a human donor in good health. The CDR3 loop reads CASSLSLVGGEAKNIQYF. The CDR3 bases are TGTGCCAGCAGCTTATCCCTAGTGGGGGGAGAAGCCAAAAACATTCAGTACTTC.